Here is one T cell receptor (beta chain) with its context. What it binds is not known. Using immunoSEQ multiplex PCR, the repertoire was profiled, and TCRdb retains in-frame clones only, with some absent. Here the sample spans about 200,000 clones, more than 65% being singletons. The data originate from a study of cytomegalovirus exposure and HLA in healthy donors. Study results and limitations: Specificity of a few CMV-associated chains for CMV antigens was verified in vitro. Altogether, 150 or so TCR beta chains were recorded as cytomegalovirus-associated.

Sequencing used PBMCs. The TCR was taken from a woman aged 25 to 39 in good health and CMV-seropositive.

The CDR3 sequence: CASSAETPPYEQYF. In DNA form, the CDR3 reads TGTGCCAGTAGTGCCGAGACACCACCCTACGAGCAGTACTTC. The rearrangement joins TRBV19 to TRBJ2-7, with unresolved D. The ends were cut back, 5 bases at V and 2 bases at J, with 13 bases in the middle. Germline CDR1 LNHDA, CDR2 SQIVND (reference sequence). This CDR3 has 14 amino acids.